Here is one T cell receptor (beta chain) with its context. The antigen is not known. The V segment lost 7 bases and the J segment 6 bases; nucleotides outside the gene matches: 10. CDR3 length: 14 residues. The germline V gene has CDR1 SGHRS and CDR2 YFSETQ. The data belong to a study of STAT5B mutations in CD4+ large granular lymphocyte leukemia. Study information: Among healthy donors, a particular HLA allele went with more CDR3 'QG' motifs. General study points: Without HLA matching, higher CD4+ than CD8+ T-LGLL clonality could reflect small sample size. Without putative leukemic clones, patient CD4-sorted repertoires remained more clonal than healthy CD4+ repertoires.

Profiling relied on immunoSEQ multiplex PCR, and the TCRdb table lists in-frame clones only, not all of them. The sample records around 30,000 clones, about 76% being singletons. The chain has TRBV5-1 and TRBJ1-1, with 9 bases fitting TRBD1. The sample comprised CD4+ T cells from blood buffy coats. This TCR derives from a human donor in good health. The CDR3 sequence is CASQKDRGRPEAFF. Written as DNA, the CDR3 is TGCGCCAGCCAGAAGGACAGGGGACGTCCTGAAGCTTTCTTT. The variable domain in full, completed from reference TRBV5-1 and TRBJ1-1, reads KAGVTQTPRYLIKTRGQQVTLSCSPISGHRSVSWYQQTPGQGLQFLFEYFSETQRNKGNFPGRFSGRQFSNSRSEMNVSTLELGDSALYLCASQKDRGRPEAFFGQGTRLTVV.